The clone carrying this T cell receptor beta chain was observed a handful of times. Clones were read by immunoSEQ multiplex PCR, and TCRdb kept only the in-frame ones, dropping some. The sample yields approximately 480,000 clones, roughly 79% seen once. V lost 0 bases and J lost 4, with 7 bases in between. In germline, CDR1 is SGHDT, CDR2 YYEEEE. The CDR3 covers 13 residues. The data belong to a study of shared clonotypes between healthy human individuals. Sequenced: PBMCs. J is TRBJ1-2 and V is TRBV5-6; possibly TRBD1 for D (5 bases). The sequence was collected from a woman aged 40 to 50 in good health. Some clones in this sample may be carry-over from other donors' samples. Here the CDR3 reads CASSLGQSYGYTF. The DNA for the CDR3 is TGTGCCAGCAGCTTGGGACAGTCCTATGGCTACACCTTC.